This T cell receptor beta chain was profiled in a study of blood T cell repertoires in COVID-19. For the study at large: Some COVID-19 samples were acute and others convalescent; all came from the United States, Italy and Spain. Sources were T cells, B-cell-depleted T cells, or PBMCs; the material itself was cDNA or gDNA.

Authors' methods: Reference gene primer amplification gave nucleated cell count estimates. TCRdb's copy holds only in-frame clones and misses some; the assay was immunoSEQ multiplex PCR. That table is the source of V, J and clone size, and D and trimming were worked out from the DNA. The profile shows 350,000 to 400,000 clones, almost 90% of them singletons. Germline CDR1 and CDR2: LNHNV and YYDKDF (reference sequence). The CDR3 has 15 residues. V dropped 4 bases and J dropped 1 base, with 12 bases sitting between them. Sequenced input: peripheral blood. The sequence was collected from a man aged 18 to 29 with active or convalescent COVID-19. The chain recombines TRBV15 with TRBJ2-3; D may be TRBD2 (6 bases). The CDR3 loop reads CATSNRGDGTDTQYF. The CDR3 nucleotides read TGTGCCACCAGCAATCGCGGGGATGGCACAGATACGCAGTATTTT.